This T cell receptor beta chain is from a study of T cell responses to AZD1222 COVID-19 vaccine. Study-wide findings and caveats: Repertoire sampling happened only post peak T cell response. Reportedly, close to half of spike-specific TCRs are directed against unmutated variant regions. Possibly, clonal diversity was underestimated; donors were largely white British and included more females.

Sequencing was performed with immunoSEQ multiplex PCR; in TCRdb, only in-frame clones are kept and a portion is missing. The sample contains around 150,000 clones, more than 85% of which appear only once. V was cut by 0 bases and J by 9 bases, with 12 bases left in between. CDR3 length: 14 amino acids. Germline CDR1 KGHSH, CDR2 LQKENI. The study pooled second doses at about 4 or about 12 weeks. As for this clone: Its antigen is as yet unknown.

The source is an adult who received the AZD1222 COVID-19 vaccine. V is TRBV18 and J is TRBJ2-1, with D possibly TRBD2 on 6 matching bases. The input for sequencing was peripheral blood, taken 28 days after the second AZD1222 dose. Here the CDR3 DNA reads TGTGCCAGCTCACCACCCTCGGGAGTTGGTGAGCAGTTCTTC. It specifies CASSPPSGVGEQFF.